The 17 T cell receptor beta chains below all came from one sample that was sequenced in a study of technical replicates of blood from several donors. Assay: immunoSEQ multiplex PCR; the TCRdb copy retains only in-frame clones and omits some. In the table there are some 8,000 clones, roughly nine tenths of which are singletons. The sequenced material came from PBMCs. The receptors were sampled from a human donor in good health.

The rearrangement uses TRBV10-2 and TRBJ1-5; a possible D gene is TRBD1 (5 bases). Germline V CDR1 and CDR2: WSHSY, SAAADI. The CDR3 runs to 15 residues. Trimming shortened V by 2 bases and J by 3 bases, and 11 bases separated the two germline ends. The CDR3 region is CASSETTAFNQPQHF. CDR3 bases: TGCGCCAGCAGTGAGACGACAGCCTTCAATCAGCCCCAGCATTTT.

V and J are TRBV5-6 and TRBJ1-2; no reliable D call. Trimming removed 2 bases from V and 4 bases from J, with 9 bases in between. The CDR3 is 13 residues long. CDR1 is SGHDT and CDR2 is YYEEEE in the germline V gene. The CDR3 sequence: CASSLPEGYGYTF. The CDR3, as DNA: TGTGCCAGCAGCTTACCAGAGGGCTATGGCTACACCTTC.

This clone has only a few counts. The chain employs TRBV7-2 and TRBJ2-3; 9 nucleotides align to TRBD2. After removal of 1 base from V and 7 bases from J, the junction contained 3 bases not matched to a gene. Germline loops: CDR1 SGHTA, CDR2 FQGNSA. The CDR3 length is 14 residues. The CDR3 reads CASSLGLAGYTQYF. In DNA form, the CDR3 reads TGTGCCAGCAGCTTAGGCCTAGCGGGGTATACGCAGTATTTT.

This clone was picked up one time. The rearrangement joins TRBV21-1 to TRBJ2-1; TRBD2 was called by the table and not checked on the DNA. TRBV21-1 is a pseudogene segment. This CDR3 region has 14 residues. The CDR3 region has the DNA TGTGCCAGCAGCACAGGGACTGCAACCAATGAGCAGTTCTTC. Amino acids: CASSTGTATNEQFF.

The chain couples TRBV4-1 to TRBJ2-3; 7 bases are a match to TRBD1. The CDR3 is 15 residues long. Per germline, CDR1 MGHRA and CDR2 YSYEKL. J gave up 1 base and V 0 bases, and 1 base lay outside the gene matches. The chain's CDR3 is CASSQEDRGTDTQYF. DNA of the CDR3: TGCGCCAGCAGCCAAGAAGACAGGGGCACAGATACGCAGTATTTT.

This clone was seen a few times. The genes are TRBV6-4 and TRBJ2-1, with D possibly matching TRBD2 (6 bases). Germline V gene data show CDR1 as MRHNA and CDR2 as SNTAGT. There are 13 residues in the CDR3. Trimming shortened V by 5 bases and J by 5 bases, and 10 bases separated the two germline ends. The CDR3 loop is CASSSGTHNEQFF. DNA of the CDR3: TGTGCCAGCAGTTCCGGGACTCACAATGAGCAGTTCTTC.

Of note for this clone: The limits of the CDR3 on the DNA are not certain, so only TCRdb's listed CDR3 is given. The CDR3 loop reads CASSFGTGITTREYF. The V and J genes are TRBV28 and TRBJ2-3; the D segment call TRBD1 is taken from the table without a DNA check. From germline, CDR1 is MDHEN and CDR2 SYDVKM. The CDR3 contains 15 residues when both ends are counted.

This rearrangement joins TRBV6-1 to TRBJ1-1; no reliable D call. CDR1 and CDR2 (germline): MNHNS, SASEGT. The V and J ends lost 3 bases and 4 bases respectively, with 9 bases between them. The CDR3 sequence is 13 residues long. Here the CDR3 reads CASSDSYSTEAFF. The CDR3, as DNA: TGTGCCAGCAGTGACAGTTATTCCACTGAAGCTTTCTTT.

This sequence joins TRBV7-8 and TRBJ2-6; a possible D gene is TRBD1 (5 bases). Germline V gene lookup returns CDR1 SGHVS and CDR2 FQNEAQ. The CDR3 is made up of 19 amino acids. Trimming removed 5 bases from V and 0 bases from J, with 20 bases in between. The CDR3: CASSNHKGPTPSGANVLTF. The CDR3 DNA reads as TGTGCCAGCAGCAACCATAAGGGGCCTACACCCTCTGGGGCCAACGTCCTGACTTTC.

The chain joins TRBV10-3 to TRBJ2-2; 14 nucleotides agree with TRBD2. The V and J ends lost 5 bases and 5 bases, in that order; junction bases with no gene match: 7. This CDR3 spans 17 amino acids. In germline, CDR1 is ENHRY, CDR2 SYGVKD. CDR3 sequence reads: CAISSGTSGSGTGELFF. The DNA of the CDR3 is TGTGCCATCAGTTCCGGGACTAGCGGGAGCGGTACCGGGGAGCTGTTTTTT.

This clone was observed a single time. V gene TRBV10-2 combines with J gene TRBJ2-3; TRBD1 agrees at 8 bases. The V segment lost 10 bases and the J segment 2 bases; nucleotides outside the gene matches: 8. The CDR3 covers 14 residues. Germline V gene sequence: CDR1 WSHSY, CDR2 SAAADI. In nucleotides, the CDR3 is TGCGCCACCCAGGGGGCCCGGGTCACAGATACGCAGTATTTT. Translated: CATQGARVTDTQYF.

The J gene is TRBJ2-7, the V gene TRBV6-1; possibly TRBD1 for D (5 bases). The V gene lost 1 base and the J gene lost 0 bases, with 7 bases spanning the gap. The CDR3 is 14 amino acids. Germline CDR1 and CDR2: MNHNS and SASEGT. This chain's CDR3 is CASSEVDSSYEQYF. DNA for the CDR3: TGTGCCAGCAGTGAAGTCGACAGCTCCTACGAGCAGTACTTC.

This sequence joins TRBV7-9 and TRBJ1-5; 7 bases agree with TRBD1. The V gene end was trimmed by 1 base and the J gene end by 0 bases; junction bases not matched to a gene: 6. The CDR3 consists of 17 residues. Per the germline V gene, CDR1 is SEHNR and CDR2 is FQNEAQ (reference sequence). CDR3 sequence reads: CASSLGRDSFSNQPQHF. The CDR3 nucleotides read TGTGCCAGCAGCTTAGGGAGGGACAGTTTTAGCAATCAGCCCCAGCATTTT.

This clone was recorded once. This chain connects TRBV7-6 to TRBJ1-3; 7 nucleotides agree with TRBD1. The length of the CDR3 is 16 residues. J was trimmed by 0 bases and V by 1 base; bases with no gene match: 3. Germline lookup yields CDR1 SGHVS and CDR2 FNYEAQ. The CDR3 DNA sequence: TGTGCCAGCAGCTTAGTTGACAGGGCCTCTGGAAACACCATATATTTT. This sequence encodes CASSLVDRASGNTIYF.

The chain is built from TRBV6-6 and TRBJ1-2, with D unresolved. The germline V gene has CDR1 MNHNY and CDR2 SVGAGI (reference sequence). The CDR3 consists of 13 residues. Trimming stripped 6 bases from V and 7 bases from J, with 15 bases between. The CDR3 DNA is TGTGCCAGCAGCAGAGGGAACATAGCTGGCTACACCTTC. Translation: CASSRGNIAGYTF.

This sequence joins TRBV6-5 and TRBJ1-3; D is uncertain. The germline V gene has CDR1 MNHEY and CDR2 SVGAGI. CDR3 size: 14 residues. V was cut by 6 bases and J by 0 bases, with 9 bases left in between. DNA for the CDR3: TGTGCCAGCAGGAGGAAGGACTCTGGAAACACCATATATTTT. Translating it yields CASRRKDSGNTIYF.

V is TRBV7-2 and J is TRBJ2-5; 8 positions match TRBD2. Germline trimming cut 7 bases from V and 4 bases from J; bases unmatched to any gene: 5. The CDR3 is 13 residues long. Per germline, CDR1 SGHTA and CDR2 FQGNSA. This chain's CDR3 is CASTPRGGETQYF. DNA for the CDR3: TGTGCCAGCACCCCCCGGGGGGGAGAGACCCAGTACTTC.